The 9 T cell receptor beta chains reported below all come from one sample, sequenced in a study of T cell repertoires in cytomegalovirus infection. Using its own MiXCR run on the reads, TCRdb lists one record per CDR3 protein. This sample has almost 550,000 distinct CDR3 sequences, with about 17% found just once. The sample comprised CD8+ T cells from PBMCs. These receptor sequences come from a human donor in good health (CMV status not recorded). Some clones in this sample may be carry-over from other donors' samples.

This clonotype was picked up many times. CDR3 in amino acids: CASSFVGQGAADTQYF. CDR3 sequence (DNA): TGTGCCAGCAGTTTTGTGGGACAGGGGGCGGCAGATACGCAGTATTTT. The chain recombines TRBV28 with TRBJ2-3; 12 bases are a match to TRBD1. This CDR3 has 16 residues. Germline assignment: CDR1 MDHEN and CDR2 SYDVKM. V was pared by 3 bases and J by 4 bases, with 5 bases of the junction left unmatched. The variable domain in full, completed from reference TRBV28 and TRBJ2-3, reads DVKVTQSSRYLVKRTGEKVFLECVQDMDHENMFWYRQDPGLGLRLIYFSYDVKMKEKGDIPEGYSVSREKKERFSLILESASTNQTSMYLCASSFVGQGAADTQYFGPGTRLTVL.

This clonotype was observed at least ten times. The chain employs TRBV6-1 and TRBJ1-1; D is unresolved. There are 13 residues in the CDR3. V shed 4 bases and J shed 9 bases, with 15 bases lying between them. Germline-derived CDR1 and CDR2 are MNHNS and SASEGT. CDR3 region: CASSGGPLKKAFF. The CDR3 DNA reads as TGTGCCAGCAGTGGCGGACCTCTTAAAAAAGCTTTCTTT.

This clonotype was recorded many times. This chain links TRBV7-9 with TRBJ1-1, with D perhaps matching TRBD1 (6 bases). V shed 1 base and J shed 6 bases, with 12 bases lying between them. The CDR3 extends over 14 amino acids. Germline CDR1 and CDR2: SEHNR and FQNEAQ (reference sequence). The CDR3 coding sequence is TGTGCCAGCAGCTTAGACGGGGGGCGAGCTGAAGCTTTCTTT. It yields the protein CASSLDGGRAEAFF.

This clonotype was seen only once. The V and J genes are TRBV20-1 and TRBJ2-5; D is possibly TRBD1 (5 bases). CDR3 length: 12 amino acids. Germline V lookup: CDR1 DFQATT, CDR2 SNEGSKA (reference sequence). The V and J ends lost 2 bases and 3 bases respectively, with 7 bases between them. The CDR3: CSARPREETQYF. In nucleotides, the CDR3 is TGCAGTGCTAGACCCAGGGAAGAGACCCAGTACTTC.

This clonotype was seen ten or more times. The rearrangement links TRBV28 to TRBJ2-1; D is perhaps TRBD2 (5 bases). V was pared by 5 bases and J by 7 bases, with 15 bases between. Germline CDR1 reads MDHEN; CDR2 reads SYDVKM. This CDR3 region has 14 residues. The CDR3 here is CASSEATRDNEQFF. For the CDR3, the DNA is TGTGCCAGCAGTGAGGCTACTAGGGATAATGAGCAGTTCTTC.

The chain links TRBV29-1 to TRBJ2-7; 7 bases match TRBD1. This CDR3 spans 11 amino acids. Per the germline V gene, CDR1 is SQVTM and CDR2 is ANQGSEA. V gave up 6 bases and J gave up 5 bases; unmatched junction bases: 4. DNA of the CDR3: TGCAGCGTCACAGGGGATCACGAGCAGTACTTC. Its translation: CSVTGDHEQYF.

V and J are TRBV5-4 and TRBJ2-7; no clear D. The CDR3 loop spans 13 amino acids. Germline loops: CDR1 SGHNT, CDR2 YYREEE (reference sequence). The V end was cut by 0 bases, the J end by 6 bases, with 10 bases between. The CDR3 DNA follows: TGTGCCAGCAGCTTGGAAGACGCCGCCGAGCAGTACTTC. Translation: CASSLEDAAEQYF.

On this clonotype itself: The junction and the germline gene differ at one end; a read error may be behind it. This chain links TRBV20-1 with TRBJ2-1; D is unclear. The germline CDR1 and CDR2 sequences are DFQATT and SNEGSKA (reference sequence). The CDR3 is 22 residues long. Here the CDR3 reads CSAREPARRKQVPKSSYNEQCF. The CDR3 nucleotides read TGCAGTGCTAGAGAGCCCGCTCGACGGAAGCAGGTCCCCAAGAGCTCCTACAATGAGCAGTGCTTC.

This clonotype was seen repeatedly, ten times or more. The V call is TRBV7-8, the J call TRBJ2-3; D is undetermined. The V and J ends lost 4 bases and 0 bases respectively, with 11 bases between them. Looked up from germline, CDR1 is SGHVS and CDR2 is FQNEAQ. This CDR3 contains 15 residues. Here the CDR3 DNA reads TGTGCCAGCAGCTGGCCGTCTCTCAGCACAGATACGCAGTATTTT. This codes for CASSWPSLSTDTQYF. Together with reference TRBV7-8 and TRBJ2-3, the CDR3 gives the full variable domain: GAGVSQSPRYKVAKRGQDVALRCDPISGHVSLFWYQQALGQGPEFLTYFQNEAQLDKSGLPSDRFFAERPEGSVSTLKIQRTQQEDSAVYLCASSWPSLSTDTQYFGPGTRLTVL.